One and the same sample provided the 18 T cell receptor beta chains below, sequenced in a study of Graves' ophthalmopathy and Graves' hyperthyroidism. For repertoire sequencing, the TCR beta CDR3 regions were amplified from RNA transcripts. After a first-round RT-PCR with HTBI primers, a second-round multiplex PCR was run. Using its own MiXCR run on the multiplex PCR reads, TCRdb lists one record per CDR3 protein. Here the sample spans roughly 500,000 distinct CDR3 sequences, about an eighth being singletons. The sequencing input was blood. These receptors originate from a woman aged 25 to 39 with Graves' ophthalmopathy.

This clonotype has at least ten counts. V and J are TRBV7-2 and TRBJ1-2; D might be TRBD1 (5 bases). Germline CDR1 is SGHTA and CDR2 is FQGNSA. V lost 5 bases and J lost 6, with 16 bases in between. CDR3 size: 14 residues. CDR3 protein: CASSRNARGDGYTF. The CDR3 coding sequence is TGTGCCAGCAGCCGCAACGCCCGGGGCGATGGCTACACCTTC. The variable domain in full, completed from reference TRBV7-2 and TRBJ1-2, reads GAGVSQSPSNKVTEKGKDVELRCDPISGHTALYWYRQSLGQGLEFLIYFQGNSAPDKSGLPSDRFSAERTGGSVSTLTIQRTQQEDSAVYLCASSRNARGDGYTFGSGTRLTVV.

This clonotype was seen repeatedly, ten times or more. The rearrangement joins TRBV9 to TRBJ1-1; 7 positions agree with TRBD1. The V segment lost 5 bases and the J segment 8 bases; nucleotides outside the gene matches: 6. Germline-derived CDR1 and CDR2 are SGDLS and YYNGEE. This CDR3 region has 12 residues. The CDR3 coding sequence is TGTGCCAGCAGTGACGGACAGGAAGAAGCTTTCTTT. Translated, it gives CASSDGQEEAFF. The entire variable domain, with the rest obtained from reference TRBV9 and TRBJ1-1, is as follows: DSGVTQTPKHLITATGQRVTLRCSPRSGDLSVYWYQQSLDQGLQFLIQYYNGEERAKGNILERFSAQQFPDLHSELNLSSLELGDSALYFCASSDGQEEAFFGQGTRLTVV.

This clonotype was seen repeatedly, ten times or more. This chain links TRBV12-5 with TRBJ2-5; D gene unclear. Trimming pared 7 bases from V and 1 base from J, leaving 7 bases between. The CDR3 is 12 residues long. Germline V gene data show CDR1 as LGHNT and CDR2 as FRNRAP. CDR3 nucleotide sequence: TGTGCTAGTGCGATGCTCCAAGAGACCCAGTACTTC. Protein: CASAMLQETQYF. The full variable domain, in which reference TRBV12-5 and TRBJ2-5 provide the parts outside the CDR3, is DARVTQTPRHKVTEMGQEVTMRCQPILGHNTVFWYRQTMMQGLELLAYFRNRAPLDDSGMPKDRFSAEMPDATLATLKIQPSEPRDSAVYFCASAMLQETQYFGPGTRLLVL.

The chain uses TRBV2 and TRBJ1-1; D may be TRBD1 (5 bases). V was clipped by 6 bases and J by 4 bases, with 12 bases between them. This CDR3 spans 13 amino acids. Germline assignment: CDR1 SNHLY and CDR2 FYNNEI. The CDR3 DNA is TGTGCCAGCAGGGGGGGGAGAGGCACTGAAGCTTTCTTT. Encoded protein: CASRGGRGTEAFF.

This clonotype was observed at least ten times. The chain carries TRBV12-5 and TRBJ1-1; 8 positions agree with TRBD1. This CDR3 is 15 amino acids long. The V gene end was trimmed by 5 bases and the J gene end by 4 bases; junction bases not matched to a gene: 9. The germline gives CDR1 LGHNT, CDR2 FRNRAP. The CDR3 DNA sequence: TGTGCTAGTGGTCACCTCCGCGACAGGGGCACTGAAGCTTTCTTT. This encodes CASGHLRDRGTEAFF.

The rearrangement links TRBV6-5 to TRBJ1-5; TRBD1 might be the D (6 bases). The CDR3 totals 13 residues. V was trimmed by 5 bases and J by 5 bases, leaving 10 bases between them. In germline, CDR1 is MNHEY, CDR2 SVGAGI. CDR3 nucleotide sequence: TGTGCCAGCAGTAACAGGGCTGATCAGCCCCAGCATTTT. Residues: CASSNRADQPQHF.

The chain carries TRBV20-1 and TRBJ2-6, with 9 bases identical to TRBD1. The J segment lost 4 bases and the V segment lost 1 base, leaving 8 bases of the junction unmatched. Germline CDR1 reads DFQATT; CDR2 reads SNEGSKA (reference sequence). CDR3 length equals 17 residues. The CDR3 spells CSARARTGVTGANVLTF. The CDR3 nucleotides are TGCAGTGCTAGAGCCCGGACAGGGGTTACGGGGGCCAACGTCCTGACTTTC.

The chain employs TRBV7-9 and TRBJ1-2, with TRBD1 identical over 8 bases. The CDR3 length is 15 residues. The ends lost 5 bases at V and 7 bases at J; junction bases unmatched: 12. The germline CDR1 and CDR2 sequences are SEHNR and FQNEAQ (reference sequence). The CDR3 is CASSGEDRDICGYTF. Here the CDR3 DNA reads TGTGCCAGCAGCGGTGAGGACAGGGATATATGTGGCTACACCTTC.

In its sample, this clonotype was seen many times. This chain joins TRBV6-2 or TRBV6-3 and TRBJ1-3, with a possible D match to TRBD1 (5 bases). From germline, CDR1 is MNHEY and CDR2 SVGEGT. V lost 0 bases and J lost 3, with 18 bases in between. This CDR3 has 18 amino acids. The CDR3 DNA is TGTGCCAGCAGTTACTCCGCACGGGGCTCGCTCGGTGGAAACACCATATATTTT. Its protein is CASSYSARGSLGGNTIYF.

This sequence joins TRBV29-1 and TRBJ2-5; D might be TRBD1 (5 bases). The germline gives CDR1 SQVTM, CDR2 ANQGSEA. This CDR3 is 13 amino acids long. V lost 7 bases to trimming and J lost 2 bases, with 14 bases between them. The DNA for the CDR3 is TGCAGCGCAGGACATTCCCCACAAGAGACCCAGTACTTC. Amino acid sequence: CSAGHSPQETQYF.

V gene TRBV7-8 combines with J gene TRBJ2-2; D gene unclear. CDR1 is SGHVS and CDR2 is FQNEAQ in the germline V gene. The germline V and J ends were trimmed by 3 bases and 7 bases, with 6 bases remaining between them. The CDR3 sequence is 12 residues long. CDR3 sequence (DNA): TGTGCCAGCAGCTTGAGTCTCGGGGAGCTGTTTTTT. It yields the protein CASSLSLGELFF.

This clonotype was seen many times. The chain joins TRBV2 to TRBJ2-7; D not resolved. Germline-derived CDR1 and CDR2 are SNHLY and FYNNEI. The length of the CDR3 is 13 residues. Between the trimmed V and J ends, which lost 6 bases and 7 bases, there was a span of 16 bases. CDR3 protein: CASRARPLGEQYF. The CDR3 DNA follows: TGTGCCAGCAGGGCTAGGCCCCTGGGAGAGCAGTACTTC.

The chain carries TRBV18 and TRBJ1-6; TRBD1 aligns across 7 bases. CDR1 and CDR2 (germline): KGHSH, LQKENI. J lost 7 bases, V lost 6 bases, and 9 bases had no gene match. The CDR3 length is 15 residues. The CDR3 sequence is CASSLAGTANSPLHF. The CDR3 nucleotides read TGTGCCAGCTCCCTTGCCGGGACAGCGAATTCACCCCTCCACTTT.

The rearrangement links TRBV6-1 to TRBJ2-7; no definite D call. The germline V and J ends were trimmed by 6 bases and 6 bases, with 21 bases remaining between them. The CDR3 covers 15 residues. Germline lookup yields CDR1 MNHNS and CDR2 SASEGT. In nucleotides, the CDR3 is TGTGCCAGCAGCCCCTACGTGACCCTGGGCTCCGAGCAGTACTTC. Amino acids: CASSPYVTLGSEQYF.

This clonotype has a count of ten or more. The CDR3 DNA sequence: TGTGCCAGCAGTGATGGTGGGGGGAACACTGAAGCTTTCTTT. This codes for CASSDGGGNTEAFF. The V gene is TRBV6-1, the J gene TRBJ1-1; the D gene is possibly TRBD1 (5 bases). Germline V lookup: CDR1 MNHNS, CDR2 SASEGT. Trimming took 3 bases from V and 1 from J, leaving 9 bases between them. CDR3 length: 14 residues.

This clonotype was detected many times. The CDR3 coding sequence is TGTGCCAGCAGCCAAAACGCTGGGGGAGAAGTCACTGAAGCTTTCTTT. The encoded protein is CASSQNAGGEVTEAFF. The chain uses TRBV6-1 and TRBJ1-1; tentative D call: TRBD1 (5 bases). The CDR3 is made up of 16 amino acids. Trimming pared 6 bases from V and 4 bases from J, leaving 21 bases between. Germline loops: CDR1 MNHNS, CDR2 SASEGT.

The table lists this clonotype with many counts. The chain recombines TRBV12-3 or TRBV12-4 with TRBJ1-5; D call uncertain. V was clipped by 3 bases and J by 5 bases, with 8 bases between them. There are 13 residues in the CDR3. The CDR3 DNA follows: TGTGCCAGCAGTTTGAGCGGGGATCAGCCCCAGCATTTT. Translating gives CASSLSGDQPQHF.

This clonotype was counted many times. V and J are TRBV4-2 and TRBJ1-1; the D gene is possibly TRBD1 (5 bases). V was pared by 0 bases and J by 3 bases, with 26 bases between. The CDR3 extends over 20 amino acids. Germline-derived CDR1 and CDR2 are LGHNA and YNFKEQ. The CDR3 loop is CASSQDRGLGRVTSDTEAFF. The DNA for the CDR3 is TGTGCCAGCAGCCAAGATAGGGGTTTGGGGCGCGTAACTTCCGACACTGAAGCTTTCTTT.